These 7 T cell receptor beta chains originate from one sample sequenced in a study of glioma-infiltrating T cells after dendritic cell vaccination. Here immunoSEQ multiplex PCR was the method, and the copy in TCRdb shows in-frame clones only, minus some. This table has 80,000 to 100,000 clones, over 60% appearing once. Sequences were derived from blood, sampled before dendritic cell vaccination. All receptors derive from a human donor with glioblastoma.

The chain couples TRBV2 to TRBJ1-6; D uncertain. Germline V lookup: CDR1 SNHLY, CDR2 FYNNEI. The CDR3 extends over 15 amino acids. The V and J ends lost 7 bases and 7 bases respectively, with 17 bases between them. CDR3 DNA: TGTGCCAGCAAAGCCGGCACCTGGGAGAATTCACCCCTCCACTTT. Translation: CASKAGTWENSPLHF.

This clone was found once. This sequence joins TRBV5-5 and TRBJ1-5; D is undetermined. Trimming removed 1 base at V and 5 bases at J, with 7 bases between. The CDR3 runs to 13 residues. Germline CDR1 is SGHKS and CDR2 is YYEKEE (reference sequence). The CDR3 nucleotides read TGTGCCAGCAGCTTGCTGGCTTATCAGCCCCAGCATTTT. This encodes CASSLLAYQPQHF.

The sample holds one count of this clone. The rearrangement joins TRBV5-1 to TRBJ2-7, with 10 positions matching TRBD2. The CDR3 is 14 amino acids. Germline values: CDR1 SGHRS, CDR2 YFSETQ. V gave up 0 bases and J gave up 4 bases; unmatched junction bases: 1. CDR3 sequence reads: CASSLEAGGYEQYF. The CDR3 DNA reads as TGCGCCAGCAGCTTGGAAGCGGGAGGGTACGAGCAGTACTTC.

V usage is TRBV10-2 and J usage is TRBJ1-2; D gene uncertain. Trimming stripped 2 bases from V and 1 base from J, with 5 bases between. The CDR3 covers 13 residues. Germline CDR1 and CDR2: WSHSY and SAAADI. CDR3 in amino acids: CASSEGGNYGYTF. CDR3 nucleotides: TGCGCCAGCAGTGAGGGCGGTAACTATGGCTACACCTTC.

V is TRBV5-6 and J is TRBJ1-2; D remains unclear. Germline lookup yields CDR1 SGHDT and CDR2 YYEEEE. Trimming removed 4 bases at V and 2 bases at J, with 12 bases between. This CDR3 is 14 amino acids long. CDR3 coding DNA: TGTGCCAGCAGCCATTGGGAGGGCAACTATGGCTACACCTTC. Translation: CASSHWEGNYGYTF.

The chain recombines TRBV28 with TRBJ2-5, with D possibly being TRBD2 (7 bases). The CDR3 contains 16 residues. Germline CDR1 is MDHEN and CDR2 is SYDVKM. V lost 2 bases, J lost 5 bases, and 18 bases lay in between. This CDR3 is CASSLRGGGGRETQYF. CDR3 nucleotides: TGTGCCAGCAGTTTACGCGGCGGGGGCGGCAGGGAGACCCAGTACTTC.

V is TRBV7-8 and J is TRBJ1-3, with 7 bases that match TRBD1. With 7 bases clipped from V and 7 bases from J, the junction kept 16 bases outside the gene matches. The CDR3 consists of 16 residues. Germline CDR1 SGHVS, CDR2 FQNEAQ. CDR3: CASTETGSSRWNTIYF. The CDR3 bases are TGTGCCAGCACCGAGACAGGGTCCTCTCGGTGGAACACCATATATTTT.